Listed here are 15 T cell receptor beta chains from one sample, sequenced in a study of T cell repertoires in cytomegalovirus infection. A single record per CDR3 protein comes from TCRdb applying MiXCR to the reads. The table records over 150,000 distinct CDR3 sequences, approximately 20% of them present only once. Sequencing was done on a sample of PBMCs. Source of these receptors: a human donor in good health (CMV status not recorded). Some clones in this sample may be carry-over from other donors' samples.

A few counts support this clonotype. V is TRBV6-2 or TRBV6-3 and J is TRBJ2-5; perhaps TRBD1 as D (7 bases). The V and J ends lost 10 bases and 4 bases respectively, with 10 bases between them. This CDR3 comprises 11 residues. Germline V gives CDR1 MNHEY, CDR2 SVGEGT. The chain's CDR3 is CAIQGGETQYF. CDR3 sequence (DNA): TGTGCCATTCAGGGGGGAGAGACCCAGTACTTC.

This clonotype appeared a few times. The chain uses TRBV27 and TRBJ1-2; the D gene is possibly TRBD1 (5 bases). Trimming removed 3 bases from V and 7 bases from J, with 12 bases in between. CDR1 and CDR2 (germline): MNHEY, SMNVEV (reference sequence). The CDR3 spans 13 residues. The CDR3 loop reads CASSFQGDGGYTF. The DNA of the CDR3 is TGTGCCAGCAGTTTCCAGGGTGATGGTGGCTACACCTTC.

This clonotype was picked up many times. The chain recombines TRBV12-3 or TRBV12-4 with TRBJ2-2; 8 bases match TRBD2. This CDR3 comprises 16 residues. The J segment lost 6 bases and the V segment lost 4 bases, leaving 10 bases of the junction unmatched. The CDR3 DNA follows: TGTGCCAGCAGTTCGGGCGGGGGGTATCATCCCGGGGAGCTGTTTTTT. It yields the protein CASSSGGGYHPGELFF.

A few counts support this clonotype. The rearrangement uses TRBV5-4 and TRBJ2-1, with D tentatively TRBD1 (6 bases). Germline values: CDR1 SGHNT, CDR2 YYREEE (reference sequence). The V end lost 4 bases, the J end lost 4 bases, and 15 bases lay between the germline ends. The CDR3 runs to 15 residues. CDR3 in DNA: TGTGCCAGCAGCGCGACCACAGGGCCGTACAATGAGCAGTTCTTC. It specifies CASSATTGPYNEQFF.

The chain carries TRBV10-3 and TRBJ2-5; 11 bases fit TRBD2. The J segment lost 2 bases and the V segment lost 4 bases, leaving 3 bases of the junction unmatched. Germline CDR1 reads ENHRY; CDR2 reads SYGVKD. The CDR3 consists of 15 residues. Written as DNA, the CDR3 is TGTGCCATCAGTGCCGGACTAGCGGGTCAAGAGACCCAGTACTTC. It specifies CAISAGLAGQETQYF.

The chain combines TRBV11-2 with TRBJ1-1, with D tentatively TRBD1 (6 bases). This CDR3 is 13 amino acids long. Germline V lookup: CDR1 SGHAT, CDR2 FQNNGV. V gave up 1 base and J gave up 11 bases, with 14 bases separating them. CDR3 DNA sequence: TGTGCCAGCAGCTTAGCTCAGTCAGGGGCCGCTTTCTTT. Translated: CASSLAQSGAAFF.

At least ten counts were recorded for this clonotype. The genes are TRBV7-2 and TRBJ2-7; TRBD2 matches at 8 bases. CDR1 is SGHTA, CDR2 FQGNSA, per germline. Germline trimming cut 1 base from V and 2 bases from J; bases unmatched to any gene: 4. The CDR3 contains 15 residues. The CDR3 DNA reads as TGTGCCAGCAGCTTAGGGGTGACTAGCGCCTACGAGCAGTACTTC. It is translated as CASSLGVTSAYEQYF.

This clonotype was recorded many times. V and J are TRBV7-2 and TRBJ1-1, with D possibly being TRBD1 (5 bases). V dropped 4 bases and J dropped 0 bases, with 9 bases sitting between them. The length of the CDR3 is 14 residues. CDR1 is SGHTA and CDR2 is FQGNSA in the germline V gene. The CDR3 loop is CASSSMGVNTEAFF. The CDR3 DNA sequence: TGTGCCAGCAGCTCCATGGGGGTGAACACTGAAGCTTTCTTT.

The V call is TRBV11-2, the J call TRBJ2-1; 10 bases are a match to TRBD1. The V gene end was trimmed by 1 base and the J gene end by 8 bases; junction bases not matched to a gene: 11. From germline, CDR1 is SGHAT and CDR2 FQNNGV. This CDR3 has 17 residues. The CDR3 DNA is TGTGCCAGCAGCTTAGGACTTCCGGGACAGGGGCAATATGAGCAGTTCTTC. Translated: CASSLGLPGQGQYEQFF.

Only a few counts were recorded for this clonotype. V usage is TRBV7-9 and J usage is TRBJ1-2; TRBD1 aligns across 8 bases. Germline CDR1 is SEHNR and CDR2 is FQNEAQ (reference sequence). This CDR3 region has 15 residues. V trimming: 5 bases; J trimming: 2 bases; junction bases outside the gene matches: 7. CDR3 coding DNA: TGTGCCAGCAGCATAGACAGGGGCGAGAACTATGGCTACACCTTC. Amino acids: CASSIDRGENYGYTF.

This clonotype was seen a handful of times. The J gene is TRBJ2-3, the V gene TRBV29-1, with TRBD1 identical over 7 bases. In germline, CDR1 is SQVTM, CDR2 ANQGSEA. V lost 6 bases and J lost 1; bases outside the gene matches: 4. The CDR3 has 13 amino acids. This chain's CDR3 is CSVQGTRTDTQYF. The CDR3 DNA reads TGCAGCGTACAGGGGACCCGCACAGATACGCAGTATTTT.

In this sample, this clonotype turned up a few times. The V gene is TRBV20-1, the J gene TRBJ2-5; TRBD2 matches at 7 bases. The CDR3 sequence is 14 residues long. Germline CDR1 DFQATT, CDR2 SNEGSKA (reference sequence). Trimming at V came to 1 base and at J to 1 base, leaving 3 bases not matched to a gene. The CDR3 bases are TGCAGTGCTAGAGTACGGACTAGCCAAGAGACCCAGTACTTC. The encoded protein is CSARVRTSQETQYF.

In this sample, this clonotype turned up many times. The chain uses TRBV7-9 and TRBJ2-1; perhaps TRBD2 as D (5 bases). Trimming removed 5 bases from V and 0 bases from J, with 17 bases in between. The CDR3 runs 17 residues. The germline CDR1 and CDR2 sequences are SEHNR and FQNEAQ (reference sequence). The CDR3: CASSPLQSGPSYNEQFF. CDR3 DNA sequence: TGTGCCAGCAGCCCCCTCCAGAGCGGCCCCTCCTACAATGAGCAGTTCTTC. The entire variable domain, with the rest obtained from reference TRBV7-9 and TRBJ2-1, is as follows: DTGVSQNPRHKITKRGQNVTFRCDPISEHNRLYWYRQTLGQGPEFLTYFQNEAQLEKSRLLSDRFSAERPKGSFSTLEIQRTEQGDSAMYLCASSPLQSGPSYNEQFFGPGTRLTVL.

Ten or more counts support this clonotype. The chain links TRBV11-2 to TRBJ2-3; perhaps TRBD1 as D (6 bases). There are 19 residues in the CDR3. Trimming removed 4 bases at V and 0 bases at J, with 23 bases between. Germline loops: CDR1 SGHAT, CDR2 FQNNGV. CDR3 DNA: TGTGCCAGCAGCTCCTCCATCCCGACAGGCGATACTAGCACAGATACGCAGTATTTT. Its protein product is CASSSSIPTGDTSTDTQYF.

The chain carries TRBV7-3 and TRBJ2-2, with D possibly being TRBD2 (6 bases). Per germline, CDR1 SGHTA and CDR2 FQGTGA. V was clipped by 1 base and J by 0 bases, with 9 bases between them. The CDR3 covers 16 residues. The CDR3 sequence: CASSLSGTANTGELFF. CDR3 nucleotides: TGTGCCAGCAGCTTAAGCGGGACGGCGAACACCGGGGAGCTGTTTTTT.